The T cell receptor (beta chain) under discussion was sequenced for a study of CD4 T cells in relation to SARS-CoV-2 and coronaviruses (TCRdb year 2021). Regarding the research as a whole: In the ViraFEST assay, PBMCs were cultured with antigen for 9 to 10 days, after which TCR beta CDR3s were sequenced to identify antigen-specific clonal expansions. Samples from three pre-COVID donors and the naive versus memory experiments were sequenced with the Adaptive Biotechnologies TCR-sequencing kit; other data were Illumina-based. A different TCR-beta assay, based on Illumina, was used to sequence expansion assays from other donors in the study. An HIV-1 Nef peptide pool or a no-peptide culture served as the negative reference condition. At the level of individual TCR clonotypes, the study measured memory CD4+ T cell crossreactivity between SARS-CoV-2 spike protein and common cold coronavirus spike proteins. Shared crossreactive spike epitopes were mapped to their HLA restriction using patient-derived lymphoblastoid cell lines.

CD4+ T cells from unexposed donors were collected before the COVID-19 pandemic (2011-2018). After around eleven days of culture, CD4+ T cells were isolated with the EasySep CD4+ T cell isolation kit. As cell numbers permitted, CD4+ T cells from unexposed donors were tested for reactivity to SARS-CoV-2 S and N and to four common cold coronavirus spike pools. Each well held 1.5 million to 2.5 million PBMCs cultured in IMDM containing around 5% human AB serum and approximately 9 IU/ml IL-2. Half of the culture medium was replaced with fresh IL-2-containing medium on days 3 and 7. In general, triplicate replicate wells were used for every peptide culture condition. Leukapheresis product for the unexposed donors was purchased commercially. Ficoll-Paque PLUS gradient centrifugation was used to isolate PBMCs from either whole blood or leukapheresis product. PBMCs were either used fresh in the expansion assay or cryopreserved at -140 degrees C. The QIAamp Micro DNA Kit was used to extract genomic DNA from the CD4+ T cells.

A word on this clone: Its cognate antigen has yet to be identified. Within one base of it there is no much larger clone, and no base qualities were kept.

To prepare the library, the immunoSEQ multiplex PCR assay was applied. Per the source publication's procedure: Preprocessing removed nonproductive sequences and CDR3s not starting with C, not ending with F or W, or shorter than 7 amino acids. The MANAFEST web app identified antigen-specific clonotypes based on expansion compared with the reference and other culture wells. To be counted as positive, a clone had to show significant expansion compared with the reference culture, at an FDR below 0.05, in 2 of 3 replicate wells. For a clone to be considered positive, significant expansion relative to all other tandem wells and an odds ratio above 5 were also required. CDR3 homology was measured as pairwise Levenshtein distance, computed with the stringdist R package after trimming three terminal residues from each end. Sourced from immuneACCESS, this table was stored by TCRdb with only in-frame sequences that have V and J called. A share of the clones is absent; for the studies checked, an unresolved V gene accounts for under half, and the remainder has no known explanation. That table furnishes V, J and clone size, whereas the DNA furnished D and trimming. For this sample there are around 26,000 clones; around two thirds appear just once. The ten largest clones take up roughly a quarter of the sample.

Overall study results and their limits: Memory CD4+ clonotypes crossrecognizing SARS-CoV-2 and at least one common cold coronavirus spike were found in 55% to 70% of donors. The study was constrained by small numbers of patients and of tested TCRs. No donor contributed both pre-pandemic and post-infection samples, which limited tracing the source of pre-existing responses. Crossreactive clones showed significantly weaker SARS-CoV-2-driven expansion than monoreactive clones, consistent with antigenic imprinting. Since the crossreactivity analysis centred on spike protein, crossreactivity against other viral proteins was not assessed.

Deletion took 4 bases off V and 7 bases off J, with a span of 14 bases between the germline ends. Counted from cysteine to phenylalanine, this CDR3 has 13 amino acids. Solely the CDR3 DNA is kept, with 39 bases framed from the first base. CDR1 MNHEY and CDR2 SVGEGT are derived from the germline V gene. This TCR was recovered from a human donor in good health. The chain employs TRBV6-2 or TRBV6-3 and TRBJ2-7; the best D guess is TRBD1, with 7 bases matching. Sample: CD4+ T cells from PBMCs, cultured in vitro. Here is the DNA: TGTGCCAGCAGTTGGAGGGAGACAGGGGAGCAGTACTTC. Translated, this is CASSWRETGEQYF.